Listed here are 14 T cell receptor beta chains from one sample, sequenced in a study of Tregs in tolerant kidney transplant recipients. Clones were sequenced by immunoSEQ multiplex PCR, and TCRdb holds only the in-frame ones, with some missing. The sample carries 90,000 to 150,000 clones, around 91% recorded once. What was sequenced was CD4+ T cells from blood. These receptors originate from a human donor in good health.

The rearrangement links TRBV27 to TRBJ2-3; no clear D. Trimming took 4 bases from V and 2 from J, leaving 13 bases between them. The germline V gene has CDR1 MNHEY and CDR2 SMNVEV (reference sequence). The CDR3 has 15 amino acids. The DNA for the CDR3 is TGTGCCAGCAGTTCCCCGGGCCTGATCACAGATACGCAGTATTTT. This translates into CASSSPGLITDTQYF.

This CDR3 reads CASRRLTSYEQYF. In DNA, the CDR3 is TGTGCCAGTAGAAGGCTTACCTCCTACGAGCAGTACTTC. This chain joins TRBV19 and TRBJ2-7; D gene unclear. Germline lookup yields CDR1 LNHDA and CDR2 SQIVND (reference sequence). The V end was cut by 6 bases, the J end by 0 bases, with 9 bases between. The CDR3 totals 13 residues.

This chain uses TRBV5-4 with TRBJ1-3, with D perhaps matching TRBD1 (5 bases). V was trimmed by 1 base and J by 0 bases, leaving 11 bases between them. CDR1 SGHNT and CDR2 YYREEE come from the germline V gene (reference sequence). The CDR3 has 16 residues. CDR3 residues: CASSLYGGSSGNTIYF. In nucleotides, the CDR3 is TGTGCCAGCAGCTTGTACGGGGGGTCCTCTGGAAACACCATATATTTT.

This chain links TRBV7-9 with TRBJ1-4; 9 positions match TRBD1. Germline V gene lookup returns CDR1 SEHNR and CDR2 FQNEAQ (reference sequence). J was trimmed by 4 bases and V by 5 bases; bases with no gene match: 5. The CDR3 is 15 residues long. The CDR3 region has the DNA TGTGCCAGCAGCCCACAGGGGGCTTTTAATGAAAAACTGTTTTTT. Protein: CASSPQGAFNEKLFF.

The chain combines TRBV5-4 with TRBJ1-2, with 7 bases fitting TRBD1. This CDR3 region has 15 residues. J lost 3 bases, V lost 1 base, and 6 bases had no gene match. Germline loops: CDR1 SGHNT, CDR2 YYREEE (reference sequence). The CDR3 sequence is CASSLSVRGDYGYTF. Here the CDR3 DNA reads TGTGCCAGCAGCTTGTCGGTCAGGGGGGACTATGGCTACACCTTC.

This chain joins TRBV9 and TRBJ1-3, with a possible D match to TRBD1 (5 bases). This CDR3 region has 17 residues. Trimming took off 0 bases at V and 3 bases at J, with 16 bases between the two ends. Germline-derived CDR1 and CDR2 are SGDLS and YYNGEE. CDR3 sequence (DNA): TGTGCCAGCAGCGTAGCCCTCACAAGGGGCCTTGGAAACACCATATATTTT. This codes for CASSVALTRGLGNTIYF.

The chain is built from TRBV14 and TRBJ2-5; D is unclear. In germline, CDR1 is SGHDN, CDR2 FVKESK. Deletions cut 2 bases from V and 5 bases from J, with 6 bases between. CDR3 length: 12 amino acids. CDR3 sequence reads: CASSQWSETQYF. CDR3 DNA: TGTGCCAGCAGCCAATGGTCGGAGACCCAGTACTTC.

V is TRBV19 and J is TRBJ1-1; D is unresolved. The CDR3 extends over 14 amino acids. The germline V and J ends were trimmed by 6 bases and 4 bases, with 15 bases remaining between them. Germline CDR1 reads LNHDA; CDR2 reads SQIVND (reference sequence). CDR3 in amino acids: CASRSPDRGTEAFF. Written as DNA, the CDR3 is TGTGCCAGTAGGTCCCCAGACCGGGGCACTGAAGCTTTCTTT.

DNA for the CDR3: TGTGCCATCAGTCGGACGGTGGGGGGCTACACCTTC. Translated: CAISRTVGGYTF. The chain uses TRBV10-3 and TRBJ1-2; D unclear. Trimming removed 5 bases at V and 8 bases at J, with 12 bases between. Looked up from germline, CDR1 is ENHRY and CDR2 is SYGVKD. The CDR3 covers 12 residues.

The genes are TRBV15 and TRBJ2-3, with a possible D match to TRBD2 (6 bases). Germline CDR1 is LNHNV and CDR2 is YYDKDF (reference sequence). This CDR3 is built from 15 residues. Trimming pared 3 bases from V and 0 bases from J, leaving 10 bases between. CDR3 DNA: TGTGCCACCAGCAGCGGGGGAGCGAGCACAGATACGCAGTATTTT. Translation: CATSSGGASTDTQYF.

The V gene is TRBV4-1, the J gene TRBJ1-2, with 7 positions matching TRBD1. Unmatched junction bases numbered 15, after V lost 3 bases and J lost 8 bases. CDR1 is MGHRA and CDR2 is YSYEKL in the germline V gene. This CDR3 has 16 residues. The CDR3 DNA is TGCGCCAGCAGCCACCACTACGGCAGACAGGGTGACGGCTACACCTTC. Translation gives CASSHHYGRQGDGYTF.

The CDR3 reads CASRSTGSGNTIYF. The CDR3 DNA reads as TGTGCCAGTAGAAGTACAGGTTCTGGAAACACCATATATTTT. The chain couples TRBV19 to TRBJ1-3; weak D call: TRBD1 (5 bases). CDR1 LNHDA and CDR2 SQIVND come from the germline V gene (reference sequence). The CDR3 spans 14 residues. The V end was cut by 6 bases, the J end by 1 base, with 10 bases between. The full variable domain, its missing parts supplied by reference TRBV19 and TRBJ1-3, is DGGITQSPKYLFRKEGQNVTLSCEQNLNHDAMYWYRQDPGQGLRLIYYSQIVNDFQKGDIAEGYSVSREKKESFPLTVTSAQKNPTAFYLCASRSTGSGNTIYFGEGSWLTVV.

This chain joins TRBV7-3 and TRBJ2-1, with TRBD2 as a possible D gene (5 bases). Germline V lookup: CDR1 SGHTA, CDR2 FQGTGA. The V and J ends lost 5 bases and 9 bases respectively, with 23 bases between them. This CDR3 is 16 amino acids long. The CDR3 bases are TGTGCCAGCAGCCCCCGGACTTCCTGGGATCGGGGTGAGCAGTTCTTC. Translated: CASSPRTSWDRGEQFF.

The V and J genes are TRBV5-1 and TRBJ2-1; 11 nucleotides line up with TRBD2. This CDR3 spans 16 amino acids. V shed 1 base, J shed 8 bases, and the junction held 8 bases outside the gene matches. Germline loops: CDR1 SGHRS, CDR2 YFSETQ. The CDR3 loop is CASSLQGTSGGDEQFF. In DNA, the CDR3 is TGCGCCAGCAGCTTGCAAGGGACTAGCGGTGGCGATGAGCAGTTCTTC.